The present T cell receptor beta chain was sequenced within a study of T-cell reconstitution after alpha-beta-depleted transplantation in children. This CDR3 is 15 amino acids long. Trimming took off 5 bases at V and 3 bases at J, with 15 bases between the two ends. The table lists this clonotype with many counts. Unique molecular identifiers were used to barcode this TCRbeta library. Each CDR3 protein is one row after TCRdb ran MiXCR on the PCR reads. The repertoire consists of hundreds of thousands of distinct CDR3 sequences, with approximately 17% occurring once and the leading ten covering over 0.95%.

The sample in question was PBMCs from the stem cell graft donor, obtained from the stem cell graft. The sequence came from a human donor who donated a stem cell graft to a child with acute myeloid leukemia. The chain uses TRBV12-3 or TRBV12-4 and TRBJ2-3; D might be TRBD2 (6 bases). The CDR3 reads CASSKEGQMTDTQYF. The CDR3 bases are TGTGCCAGCAGTAAGGAGGGGCAGATGACAGATACGCAGTATTTT.